This T cell receptor (beta chain) came from a study of technical replicates of blood from a handful of donors. The V segment lost 8 bases and the J segment 0 bases; nucleotides outside the gene matches: 7. This CDR3 is 15 amino acids long. Germline V gives CDR1 LNHDA, CDR2 SQIVND (reference sequence). The repertoire was sequenced with immunoSEQ multiplex PCR; TCRdb's copy has only in-frame clones and lacks some. The table lists 100,000 or so clones, nearly 96% of them singletons, with roughly 0.19% in the top ten. The gene calls are TRBV19 and TRBJ2-3, with 8 bases fitting TRBD1. The receptor was derived from a human donor in good health. The material sequenced was T cells isolated from PBMCs. CDR3 residues: CASVDRGPSTDTQYF. The CDR3 DNA is TGTGCCAGTGTCGACAGGGGACCTAGCACAGATACGCAGTATTTT.